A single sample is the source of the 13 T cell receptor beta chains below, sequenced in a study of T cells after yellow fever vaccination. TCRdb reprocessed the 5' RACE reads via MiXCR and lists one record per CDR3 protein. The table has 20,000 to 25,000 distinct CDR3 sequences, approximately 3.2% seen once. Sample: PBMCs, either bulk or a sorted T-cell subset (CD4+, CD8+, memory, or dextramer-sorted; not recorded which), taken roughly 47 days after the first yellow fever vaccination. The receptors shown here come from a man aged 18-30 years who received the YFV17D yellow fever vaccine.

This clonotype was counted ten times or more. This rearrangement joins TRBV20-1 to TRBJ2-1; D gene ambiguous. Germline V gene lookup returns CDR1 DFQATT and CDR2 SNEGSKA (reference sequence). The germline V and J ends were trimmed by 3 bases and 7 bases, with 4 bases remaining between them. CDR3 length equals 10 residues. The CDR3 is CSARKNEQFF. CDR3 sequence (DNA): TGCAGTGCTAGGAAGAATGAGCAGTTCTTC.

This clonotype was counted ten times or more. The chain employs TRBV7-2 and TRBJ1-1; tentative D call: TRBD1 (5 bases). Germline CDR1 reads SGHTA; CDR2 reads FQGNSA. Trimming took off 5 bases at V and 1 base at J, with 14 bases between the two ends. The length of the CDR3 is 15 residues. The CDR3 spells CASSPGLAKNTEAFF. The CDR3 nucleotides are TGTGCCAGCAGCCCGGGACTAGCAAAGAACACTGAAGCTTTCTTT.

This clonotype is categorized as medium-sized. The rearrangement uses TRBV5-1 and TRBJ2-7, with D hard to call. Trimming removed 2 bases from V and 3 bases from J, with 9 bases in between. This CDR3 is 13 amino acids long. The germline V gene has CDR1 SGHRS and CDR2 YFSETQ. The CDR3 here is CASSFSGNYEQYF. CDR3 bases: TGCGCCAGCAGCTTCTCAGGAAACTACGAGCAGTACTTC.

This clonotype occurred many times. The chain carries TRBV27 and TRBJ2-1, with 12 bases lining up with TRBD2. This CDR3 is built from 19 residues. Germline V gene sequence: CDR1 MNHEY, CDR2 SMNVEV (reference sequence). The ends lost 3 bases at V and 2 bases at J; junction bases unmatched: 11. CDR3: CASSFYGLAGTITYNEQFF. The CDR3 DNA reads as TGTGCCAGCAGTTTTTACGGACTAGCGGGGACCATAACCTACAATGAGCAGTTCTTC.

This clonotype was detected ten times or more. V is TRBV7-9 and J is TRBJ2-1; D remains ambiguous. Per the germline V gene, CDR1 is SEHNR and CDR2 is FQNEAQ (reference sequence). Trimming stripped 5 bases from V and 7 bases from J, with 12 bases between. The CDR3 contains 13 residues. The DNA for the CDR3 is TGTGCCAGCAGCATCCGGGCCCCGAATGAGCAGTTCTTC. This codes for CASSIRAPNEQFF.

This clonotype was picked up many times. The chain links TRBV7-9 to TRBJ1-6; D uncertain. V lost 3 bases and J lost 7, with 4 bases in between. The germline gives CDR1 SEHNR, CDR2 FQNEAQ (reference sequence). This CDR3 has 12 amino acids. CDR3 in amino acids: CASSFQNSPLHF. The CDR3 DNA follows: TGTGCCAGCAGCTTCCAGAATTCACCCCTCCACTTT.

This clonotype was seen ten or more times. The CDR3 DNA reads TGTGCCAGCAGTTCGGCTATGAGCGGGGGAGCAACAGATACGCAGTATTTT. Translation: CASSSAMSGGATDTQYF. The chain employs TRBV5-4 and TRBJ2-3; 8 bases fit TRBD2. The junction had 14 bases not matched to a gene; V was cut back by 5 bases and J by 3 bases. Germline V gene lookup returns CDR1 SGHNT and CDR2 YYREEE (reference sequence). There are 17 residues in the CDR3. Drawing the rest from reference TRBV5-4 and TRBJ2-3, the complete variable domain is ETGVTQSPTHLIKTRGQQVTLRCSSQSGHNTVSWYQQALGQGPQFIFQYYREEENGRGNFPPRFSGLQFPNYSSELNVNALELDDSALYLCASSSAMSGGATDTQYFGPGTRLTVL.

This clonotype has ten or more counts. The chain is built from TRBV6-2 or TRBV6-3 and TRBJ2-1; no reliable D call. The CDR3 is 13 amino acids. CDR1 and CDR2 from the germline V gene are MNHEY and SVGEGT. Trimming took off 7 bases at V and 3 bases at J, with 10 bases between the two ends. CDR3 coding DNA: TGTGCCAGCAATTTGGATAGCTACAATGAGCAGTTCTTC. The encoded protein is CASNLDSYNEQFF.

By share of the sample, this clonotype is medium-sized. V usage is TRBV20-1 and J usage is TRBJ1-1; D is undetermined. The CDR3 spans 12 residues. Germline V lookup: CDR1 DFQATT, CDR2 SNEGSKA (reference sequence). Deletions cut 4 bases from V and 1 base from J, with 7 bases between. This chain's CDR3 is CSAIETNTEAFF. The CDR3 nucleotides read TGCAGTGCTATAGAGACGAACACTGAAGCTTTCTTT.

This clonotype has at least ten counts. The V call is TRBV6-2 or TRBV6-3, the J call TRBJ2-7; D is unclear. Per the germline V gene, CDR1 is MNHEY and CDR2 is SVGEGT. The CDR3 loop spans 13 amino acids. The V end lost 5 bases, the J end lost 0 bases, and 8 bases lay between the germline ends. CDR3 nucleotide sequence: TGTGCCAGCAGTATCCCGAGCTCCTACGAGCAGTACTTC. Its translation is CASSIPSSYEQYF.

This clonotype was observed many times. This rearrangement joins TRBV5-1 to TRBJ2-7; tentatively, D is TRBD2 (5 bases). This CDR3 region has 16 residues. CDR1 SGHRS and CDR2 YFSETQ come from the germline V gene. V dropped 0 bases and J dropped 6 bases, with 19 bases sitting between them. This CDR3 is CASSLGGDYGDIEQYF. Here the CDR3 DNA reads TGCGCCAGCAGCTTGGGTGGTGACTACGGCGACATCGAGCAGTACTTC.

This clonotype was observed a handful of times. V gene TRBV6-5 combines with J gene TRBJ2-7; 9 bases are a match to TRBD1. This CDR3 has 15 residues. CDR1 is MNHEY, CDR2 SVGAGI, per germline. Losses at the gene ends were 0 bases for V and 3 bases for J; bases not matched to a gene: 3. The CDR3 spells CASSYSGTGLYEQYV. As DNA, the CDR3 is TGTGCCAGCAGTTACTCAGGGACAGGGCTCTACGAGCAGTACGTC.

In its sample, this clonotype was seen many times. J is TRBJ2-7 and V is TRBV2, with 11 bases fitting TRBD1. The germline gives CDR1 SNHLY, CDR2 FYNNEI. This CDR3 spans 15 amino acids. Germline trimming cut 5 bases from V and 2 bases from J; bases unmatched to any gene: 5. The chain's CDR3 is CASSHRGQGAYEQYV. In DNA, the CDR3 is TGTGCCAGCAGTCACCGGGGACAGGGGGCCTACGAGCAGTACGTC.